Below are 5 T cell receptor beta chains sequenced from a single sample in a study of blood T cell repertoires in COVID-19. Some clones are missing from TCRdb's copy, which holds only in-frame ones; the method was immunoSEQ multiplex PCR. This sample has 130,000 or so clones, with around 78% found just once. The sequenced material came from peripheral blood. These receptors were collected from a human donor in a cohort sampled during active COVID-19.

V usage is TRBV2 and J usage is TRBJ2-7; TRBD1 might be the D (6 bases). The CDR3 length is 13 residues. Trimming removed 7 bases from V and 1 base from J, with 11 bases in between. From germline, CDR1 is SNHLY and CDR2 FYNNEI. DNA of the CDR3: TGTGCCAGCACCGGGACACAATCCTACGAGCAGTACTTC. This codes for CASTGTQSYEQYF.

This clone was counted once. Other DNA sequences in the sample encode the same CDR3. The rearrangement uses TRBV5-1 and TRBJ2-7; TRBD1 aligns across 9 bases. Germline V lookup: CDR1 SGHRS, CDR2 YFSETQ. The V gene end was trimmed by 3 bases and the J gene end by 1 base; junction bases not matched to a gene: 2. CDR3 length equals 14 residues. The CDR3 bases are TGCGCCAGCAGCTCCGGGACAGGGTCCTACGAGCAGTACTTC. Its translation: CASSSGTGSYEQYF.

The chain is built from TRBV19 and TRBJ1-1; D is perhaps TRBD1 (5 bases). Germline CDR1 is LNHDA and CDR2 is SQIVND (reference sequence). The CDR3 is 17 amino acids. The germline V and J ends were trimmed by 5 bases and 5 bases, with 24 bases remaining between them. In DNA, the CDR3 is TGTGCCAGTAGTCCCGTTCCTTGGGCCCCTGGGGGGACTGAAGCTTTCTTT. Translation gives CASSPVPWAPGGTEAFF. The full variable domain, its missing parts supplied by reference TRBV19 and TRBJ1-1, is DGGITQSPKYLFRKEGQNVTLSCEQNLNHDAMYWYRQDPGQGLRLIYYSQIVNDFQKGDIAEGYSVSREKKESFPLTVTSAQKNPTAFYLCASSPVPWAPGGTEAFFGQGTRLTVV.

CDR3 loop: CASSESSGSSYEQYF. CDR3 in DNA: TGTGCCAGCAGTGAGTCGTCGGGGTCCTCCTACGAGCAGTACTTC. The V and J genes are TRBV2 and TRBJ2-7; D perhaps matches TRBD2 (5 bases). V was cut by 3 bases and J by 0 bases, with 12 bases left in between. The germline V gene encodes CDR1 SNHLY and CDR2 FYNNEI. CDR3 length: 15 residues.

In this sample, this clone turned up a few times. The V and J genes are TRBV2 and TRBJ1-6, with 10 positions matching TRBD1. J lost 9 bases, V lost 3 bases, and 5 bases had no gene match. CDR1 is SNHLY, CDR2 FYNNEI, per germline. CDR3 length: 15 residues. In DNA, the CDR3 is TGTGCCAGCAGTGACTCGACAGGGGGCTCTTCACCCCTCCACTTT. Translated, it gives CASSDSTGGSSPLHF.